The 21 T cell receptor beta chains given below trace back to one sample, sequenced in a study of cytomegalovirus exposure and HLA in healthy donors. 13 Jbeta primers and 60 Vbeta primers were used for the PCR. Sequencing used immunoSEQ multiplex PCR; TCRdb keeps in-frame clones, though not all of them. This sample has fewer than 120,000 clones, with 76% found just once. Sequenced sample: PBMCs. The source of these receptors is a young man in good health and CMV-seropositive.

V gene TRBV5-8 combines with J gene TRBJ1-1, with D unclear. The CDR3 spans 15 residues. The germline gives CDR1 SGHTS, CDR2 YDEGEE. V was trimmed by 6 bases and J by 0 bases, leaving 15 bases between them. The CDR3 DNA sequence: TGTGCCAGCACCGTGGGAGCCAGAATGAACACTGAAGCTTTCTTT. It encodes CASTVGARMNTEAFF.

The gene calls are TRBV19 and TRBJ1-4; D might be TRBD1 (5 bases). Looked up from germline, CDR1 is LNHDA and CDR2 is SQIVND (reference sequence). The V end was cut by 6 bases, the J end by 7 bases, with 18 bases between. The CDR3 is 15 residues long. The CDR3 DNA reads TGTGCCAGTAGCCGAAGGGGACTCAGAGGTGAAAAACTGTTTTTT. Protein sequence: CASSRRGLRGEKLFF.

This rearrangement joins TRBV5-1 to TRBJ1-2, with D tentatively TRBD1 (6 bases). Looked up from germline, CDR1 is SGHRS and CDR2 is YFSETQ. Trimming took 0 bases from V and 7 from J, leaving 10 bases between them. This CDR3 comprises 13 residues. The CDR3 spells CASSLGLGAGYTF. In nucleotides, the CDR3 is TGCGCCAGCAGCTTGGGGCTGGGGGCTGGCTACACCTTC.

The rearrangement joins TRBV7-9 to TRBJ2-1, with TRBD2 matching over 7 bases. J was trimmed by 0 bases and V by 7 bases; bases with no gene match: 6. Germline V gene lookup returns CDR1 SEHNR and CDR2 FQNEAQ (reference sequence). The CDR3 length is 15 residues. For the CDR3, the DNA is TGTGCCAGCACTCCGCGGGGGTCCTCCTACAATGAGCAGTTCTTC. Encoded protein: CASTPRGSSYNEQFF.

The chain couples TRBV2 to TRBJ2-1; 8 nucleotides match TRBD2. CDR1 and CDR2 from the germline V gene are SNHLY and FYNNEI. CDR3 size: 15 residues. Germline trimming cut 3 bases from V and 8 bases from J; bases unmatched to any gene: 9. The CDR3 DNA reads as TGTGCCAGCAGTGACGGACTAGCCCAAATCCATGAGCAGTTCTTC. Translated, it gives CASSDGLAQIHEQFF.

The chain has TRBV18 and TRBJ1-4; TRBD1 matches at 8 bases. The CDR3 spans 16 residues. The J segment lost 3 bases and the V segment lost 1 base, leaving 4 bases of the junction unmatched. Germline V lookup: CDR1 KGHSH, CDR2 LQKENI. CDR3 in amino acids: CASSPLGDRSNEKLFF. CDR3 bases: TGTGCCAGCTCACCACTCGGGGACAGGTCTAATGAAAAACTGTTTTTT.

V and J are TRBV11-1 and TRBJ1-6, with D unclear. V was cut by 3 bases and J by 0 bases, with 6 bases left in between. Germline CDR1 SGHAT, CDR2 FQDESV (reference sequence). The CDR3 extends over 15 amino acids. The CDR3 DNA reads as TGTGCCAGCAGCTTGGTGAGCTCCTATAATTCACCCCTCCACTTT. It encodes CASSLVSSYNSPLHF.

The gene calls are TRBV30 and TRBJ1-1; 10 bases line up with TRBD1. Per germline, CDR1 GTSNPN and CDR2 SVGIG (reference sequence). V trimming: 1 base; J trimming: 5 bases; junction bases outside the gene matches: 4. This CDR3 has 14 residues. CDR3 bases: TGTGCCTGGAGTGGGACAGGGGGGAGGACTGAAGCTTTCTTT. It specifies CAWSGTGGRTEAFF.

The chain uses TRBV9 and TRBJ2-3; 9 bases align to TRBD1. V shed 3 bases, J shed 0 bases, and the junction held 20 bases outside the gene matches. The CDR3 totals 21 residues. Germline assignment: CDR1 SGDLS and CDR2 YYNGEE. This CDR3 is CASSALPGTGNRCASTDTQYF. The CDR3 DNA reads TGTGCCAGCAGCGCGCTACCCGGGACAGGGAATCGATGCGCTAGCACAGATACGCAGTATTTT.

The chain combines TRBV5-4 with TRBJ2-5; D is unclear. Germline values: CDR1 SGHNT, CDR2 YYREEE (reference sequence). The CDR3 is 14 amino acids. V was shortened by 0 bases and J by 2 bases, with 8 bases between the two germline ends. CDR3: CASSLGSPQETQYF. As DNA, the CDR3 is TGTGCCAGCAGCTTGGGTTCCCCGCAAGAGACCCAGTACTTC.

This clone was detected a few times. The chain carries TRBV9 and TRBJ2-7; 8 positions match TRBD1. The CDR3 spans 13 residues. Trimming took 4 bases from V and 7 from J; bases not matched to a gene: 7. CDR1 and CDR2 (germline): SGDLS, YYNGEE. Written as DNA, the CDR3 is TGTGCCAGCAGCCTCAGGACAGGGTGGGAGCAGTACTTC. This codes for CASSLRTGWEQYF.

The chain links TRBV4-3 to TRBJ2-5; the D gene is possibly TRBD2 (7 bases). Germline lookup yields CDR1 LGHNA and CDR2 YSLEER. Trimming removed 4 bases from V and 0 bases from J, with 15 bases in between. This CDR3 is 16 amino acids long. The CDR3 spells CASSPSGGRNQETQYF. The CDR3 DNA is TGCGCCAGCAGCCCCTCCGGGGGGCGGAACCAAGAGACCCAGTACTTC.

The rearrangement links TRBV7-2 to TRBJ1-2; D might be TRBD1 (5 bases). This CDR3 comprises 14 residues. The V end lost 3 bases, the J end lost 2 bases, and 10 bases lay between the germline ends. Germline V gives CDR1 SGHTA, CDR2 FQGNSA. The CDR3 is CASSFSGRNYGYTF. CDR3 bases: TGTGCCAGCAGCTTCTCAGGGAGGAACTATGGCTACACCTTC.

The chain uses TRBV7-6 and TRBJ1-1, with 7 nucleotides matching TRBD1. CDR3 size: 14 residues. The V gene's germline CDR1 is SGHVS and CDR2 FNYEAQ. J lost 6 bases, V lost 1 base, and 5 bases had no gene match. CDR3 in amino acids: CASSLEQGGAEAFF. The CDR3 DNA reads TGTGCCAGCAGCTTAGAGCAGGGGGGCGCTGAAGCTTTCTTT.

The chain has TRBV6-5 and TRBJ1-4; D is undetermined. Trimming cost V 8 bases and J 0 bases, with 13 bases left between them. The length of the CDR3 is 15 residues. Germline V gene lookup returns CDR1 MNHEY and CDR2 SVGAGI. The CDR3 DNA reads TGTGCCAGCTCGGAGGAGTTTGCAACTAATGAAAAACTGTTTTTT. It is translated as CASSEEFATNEKLFF.

This sequence joins TRBV28 and TRBJ1-2; possibly TRBD1 for D (6 bases). Germline-derived CDR1 and CDR2 are MDHEN and SYDVKM. This CDR3 is 14 amino acids long. Trimming pared 6 bases from V and 8 bases from J, leaving 19 bases between. CDR3 DNA: TGTGCCAGCAGCTTCGACAGGTCCCGGGGAGGCTACACCTTC. As protein: CASSFDRSRGGYTF.

The chain is built from TRBV4-1 and TRBJ2-7; 8 bases line up with TRBD1. Per germline, CDR1 MGHRA and CDR2 YSYEKL. The CDR3 is made up of 16 amino acids. V shed 0 bases, J shed 3 bases, and the junction held 7 bases outside the gene matches. The CDR3 loop is CASSQEGVGQGYEQYF. For the CDR3, the DNA is TGCGCCAGCAGCCAAGAAGGGGTCGGACAGGGCTACGAGCAGTACTTC.

The chain carries TRBV27 and TRBJ1-2; 9 nucleotides match TRBD1. V gave up 1 base and J gave up 4 bases; unmatched junction bases: 13. The V gene's germline CDR1 is MNHEY and CDR2 SMNVEV (reference sequence). CDR3 length equals 18 residues. The CDR3 sequence: CASSLYGTGYDGGYGYTF. As DNA, the CDR3 is TGTGCCAGCAGTTTATATGGGACAGGGTACGATGGGGGCTATGGCTACACCTTC.

The chain's CDR3 is CAISEETGRDTEAFF. The CDR3 DNA reads as TGTGCCATCAGTGAGGAAACAGGGAGGGACACTGAAGCTTTCTTT. The V and J genes are TRBV10-3 and TRBJ1-1, with D maybe TRBD1 (6 bases). V was cut by 2 bases and J by 3 bases, with 13 bases left in between. There are 15 residues in the CDR3. Germline assignment: CDR1 ENHRY and CDR2 SYGVKD.

This sequence joins TRBV5-1 and TRBJ2-7, with TRBD1 matching 7 bases. The germline V gene encodes CDR1 SGHRS and CDR2 YFSETQ. CDR3 size: 16 residues. V shed 4 bases, J shed 2 bases, and the junction held 12 bases outside the gene matches. CDR3 coding DNA: TGCGCCAGCAGCGCGGCAGGGTACAGGGGTCCCTACGAGCAGTACTTC. Translating gives CASSAAGYRGPYEQYF.

V gene TRBV4-2 combines with J gene TRBJ2-5; 13 bases match TRBD2. Germline-derived CDR1 and CDR2 are LGHNA and YNFKEQ. The CDR3 runs to 16 residues. Trimming took 0 bases from V and 4 from J; bases not matched to a gene: 2. The CDR3 protein is CASSQDTSGGAETQYF. The CDR3 nucleotides read TGTGCCAGCAGCCAAGATACTAGCGGGGGGGCAGAGACCCAGTACTTC.